The clone carrying this TCR beta chain was detected many times. This record belongs to a study of T cell repertoires in cytomegalovirus infection. TCRdb reprocessed the reads with MiXCR, giving one entry per CDR3 protein. The table lists fewer than 200,000 distinct CDR3 sequences, roughly a fifth of them singletons, with around 2.7% in the top ten. Germline-derived CDR1 and CDR2 are SGHVT and SQSDAQ. The length of the CDR3 is 15 residues. Trimming stripped 4 bases from V and 2 bases from J, with 13 bases between. The TCR originated in a human donor in good health (CMV status not recorded). Some clones in this sample may be carry-over from other donors' samples. Sequences were obtained from PBMCs. The chain has TRBV7-4 and TRBJ2-3, with D possibly TRBD2 on 6 matching bases. The CDR3 DNA is TGTGCCAGCAGCTCCTCTAGCGACTACACAGATACGCAGTATTTT. Its translation is CASSSSSDYTDTQYF.